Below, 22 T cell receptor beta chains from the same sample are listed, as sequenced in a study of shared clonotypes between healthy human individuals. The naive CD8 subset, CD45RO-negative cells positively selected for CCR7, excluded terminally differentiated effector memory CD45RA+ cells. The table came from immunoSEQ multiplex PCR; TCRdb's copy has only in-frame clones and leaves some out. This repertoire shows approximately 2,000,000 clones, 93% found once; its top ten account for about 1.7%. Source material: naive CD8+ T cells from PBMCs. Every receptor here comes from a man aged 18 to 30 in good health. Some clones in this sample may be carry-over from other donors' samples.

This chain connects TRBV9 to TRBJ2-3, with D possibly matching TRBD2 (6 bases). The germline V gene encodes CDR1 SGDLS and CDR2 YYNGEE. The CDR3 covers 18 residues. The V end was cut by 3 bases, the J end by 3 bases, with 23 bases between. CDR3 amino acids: CASSADNRAGPETDTQYF. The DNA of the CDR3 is TGTGCCAGCAGCGCGGACAATCGCGCGGGACCGGAGACAGATACGCAGTATTTT.

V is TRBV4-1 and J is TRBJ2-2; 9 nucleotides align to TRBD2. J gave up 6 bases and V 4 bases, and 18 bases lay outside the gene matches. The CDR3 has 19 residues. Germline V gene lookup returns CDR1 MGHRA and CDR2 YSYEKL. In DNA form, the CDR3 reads TGCGCCAGCAGCCCGCGGGGTAGCGGGAGCAAGGAATATGCCGGGGAGCTGTTTTTT. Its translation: CASSPRGSGSKEYAGELFF.

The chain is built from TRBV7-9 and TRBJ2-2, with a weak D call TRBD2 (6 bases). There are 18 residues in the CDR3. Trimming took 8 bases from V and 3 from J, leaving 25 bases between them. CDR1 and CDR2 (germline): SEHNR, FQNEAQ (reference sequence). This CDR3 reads CASLQFPSRESYTGELFF. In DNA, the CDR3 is TGTGCCAGCCTCCAATTCCCCTCCCGGGAGTCTTACACCGGGGAGCTGTTTTTT.

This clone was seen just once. The CDR3 is CASSDPGGDRTEAFF. The CDR3 nucleotides read TGTGCCAGCAGTGACCCAGGGGGCGATCGGACTGAAGCTTTCTTT. This chain links TRBV2 with TRBJ1-1; 8 positions match TRBD1. V shed 3 bases, J shed 5 bases, and the junction held 8 bases outside the gene matches. Germline CDR1 and CDR2: SNHLY and FYNNEI. The CDR3 extends over 15 amino acids.

Written as DNA, the CDR3 is TGTGCCAGCAGTGAAAATCTAGCGGTGACCTACGAGCAGTACTTC. This codes for CASSENLAVTYEQYF. The chain joins TRBV6-1 to TRBJ2-7; TRBD2 agrees at 7 bases. Germline assignment: CDR1 MNHNS and CDR2 SASEGT. The CDR3 is 15 amino acids. J was trimmed by 2 bases and V by 2 bases; bases with no gene match: 6.

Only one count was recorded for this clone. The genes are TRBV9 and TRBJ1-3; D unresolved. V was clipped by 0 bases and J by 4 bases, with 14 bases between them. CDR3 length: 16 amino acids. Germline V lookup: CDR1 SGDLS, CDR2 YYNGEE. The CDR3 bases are TGTGCCAGCAGCGTAGCTATGTCGACTTCAGGAAACACCATATATTTT. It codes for CASSVAMSTSGNTIYF. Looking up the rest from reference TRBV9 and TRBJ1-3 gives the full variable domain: DSGVTQTPKHLITATGQRVTLRCSPRSGDLSVYWYQQSLDQGLQFLIQYYNGEERAKGNILERFSAQQFPDLHSELNLSSLELGDSALYFCASSVAMSTSGNTIYFGEGSWLTVV.

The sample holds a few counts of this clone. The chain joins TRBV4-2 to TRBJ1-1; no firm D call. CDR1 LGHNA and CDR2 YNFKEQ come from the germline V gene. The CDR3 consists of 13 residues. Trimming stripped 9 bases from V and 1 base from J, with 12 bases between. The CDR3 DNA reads TGTGCCAGTGGAAAAGGAGGGAACACTGAAGCTTTCTTT. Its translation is CASGKGGNTEAFF.

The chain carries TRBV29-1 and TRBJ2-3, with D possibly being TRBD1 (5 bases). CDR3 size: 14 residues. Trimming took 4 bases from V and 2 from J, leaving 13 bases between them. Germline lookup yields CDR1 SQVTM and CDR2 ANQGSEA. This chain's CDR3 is CSVADSFYTDTQYF. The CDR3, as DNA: TGCAGCGTTGCAGACAGTTTTTACACAGATACGCAGTATTTT.

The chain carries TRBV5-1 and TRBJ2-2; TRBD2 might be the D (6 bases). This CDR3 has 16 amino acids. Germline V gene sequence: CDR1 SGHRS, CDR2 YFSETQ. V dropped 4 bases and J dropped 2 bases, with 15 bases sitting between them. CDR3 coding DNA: TGCGCCAGCAGCGGGAGCTGGGACTCCAACACCGGGGAGCTGTTTTTT. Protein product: CASSGSWDSNTGELFF.

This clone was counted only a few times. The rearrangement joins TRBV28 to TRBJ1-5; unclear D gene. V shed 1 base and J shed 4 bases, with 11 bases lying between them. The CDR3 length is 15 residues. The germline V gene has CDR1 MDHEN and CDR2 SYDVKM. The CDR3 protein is CASSLLVTGNQPQHF. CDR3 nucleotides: TGTGCCAGCAGTTTATTGGTGACGGGGAATCAGCCCCAGCATTTT.

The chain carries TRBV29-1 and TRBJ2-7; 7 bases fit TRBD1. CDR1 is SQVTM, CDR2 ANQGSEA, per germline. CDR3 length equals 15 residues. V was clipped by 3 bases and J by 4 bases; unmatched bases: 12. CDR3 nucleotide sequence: TGCAGCGTTGAGCTCTCCCGGGACAGATCGTACGAGCAGTACTTC. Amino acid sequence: CSVELSRDRSYEQYF.

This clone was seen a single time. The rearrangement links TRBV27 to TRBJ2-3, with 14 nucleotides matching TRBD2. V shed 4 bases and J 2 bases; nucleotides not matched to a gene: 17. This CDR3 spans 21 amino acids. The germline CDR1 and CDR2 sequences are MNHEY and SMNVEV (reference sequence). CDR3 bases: TGTGCCAGCAGTTCCCTACAGGGACTAGCGGGAGCCCCAGATTCCACAGATACGCAGTATTTT. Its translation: CASSSLQGLAGAPDSTDTQYF.

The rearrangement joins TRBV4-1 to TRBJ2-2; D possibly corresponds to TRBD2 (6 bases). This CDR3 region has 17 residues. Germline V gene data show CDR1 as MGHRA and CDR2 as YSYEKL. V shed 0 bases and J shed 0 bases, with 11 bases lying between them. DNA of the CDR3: TGCGCCAGCAGCCAAGATTGGAGGGTAACGAACACCGGGGAGCTGTTTTTT. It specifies CASSQDWRVTNTGELFF.

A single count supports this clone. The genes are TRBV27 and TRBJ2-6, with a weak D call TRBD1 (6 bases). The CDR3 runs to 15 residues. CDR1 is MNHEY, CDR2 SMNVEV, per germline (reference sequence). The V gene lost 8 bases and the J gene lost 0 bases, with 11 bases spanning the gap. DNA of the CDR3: TGTGCCAGCGCTCCAGGGGCCTCTGGGGCCAACGTCCTGACTTTC. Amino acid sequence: CASAPGASGANVLTF.

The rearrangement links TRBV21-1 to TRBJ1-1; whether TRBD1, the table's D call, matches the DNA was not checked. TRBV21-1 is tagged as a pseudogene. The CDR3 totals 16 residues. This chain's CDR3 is CASSTRQGTPRTEAFF. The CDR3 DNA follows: TGTGCCAGCAGCACTCGACAGGGGACCCCCCGCACTGAAGCTTTCTTT.

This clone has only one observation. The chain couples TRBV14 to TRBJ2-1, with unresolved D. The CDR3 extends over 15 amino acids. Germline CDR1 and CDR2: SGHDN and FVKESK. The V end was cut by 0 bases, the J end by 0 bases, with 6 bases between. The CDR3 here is CASSQDFGSYNEQFF. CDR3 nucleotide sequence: TGTGCCAGCAGCCAAGATTTCGGCTCCTACAATGAGCAGTTCTTC.

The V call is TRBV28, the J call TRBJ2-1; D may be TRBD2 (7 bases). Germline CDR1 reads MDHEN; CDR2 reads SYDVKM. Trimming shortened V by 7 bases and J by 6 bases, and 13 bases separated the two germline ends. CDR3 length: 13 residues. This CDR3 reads CASTFGGPNEQFF. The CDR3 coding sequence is TGTGCCAGCACCTTCGGGGGGCCCAATGAGCAGTTCTTC.

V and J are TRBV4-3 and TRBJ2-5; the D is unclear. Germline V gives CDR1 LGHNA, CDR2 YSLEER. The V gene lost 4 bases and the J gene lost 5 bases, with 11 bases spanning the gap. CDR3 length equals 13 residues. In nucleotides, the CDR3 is TGCGCCAGCAGCCCAAGGGTGGGGGAGACCCAGTACTTC. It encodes CASSPRVGETQYF.

The CDR3 here is CASSPHEVGDTQYF. CDR3 in DNA: TGCGCCAGCAGCCCACACGAGGTGGGAGATACGCAGTATTTT. The J gene is TRBJ2-3, the V gene TRBV4-1; D remains ambiguous. The CDR3 runs 14 residues. CDR1 and CDR2 (germline): MGHRA, YSYEKL. V was clipped by 4 bases and J by 5 bases, with 13 bases between them.

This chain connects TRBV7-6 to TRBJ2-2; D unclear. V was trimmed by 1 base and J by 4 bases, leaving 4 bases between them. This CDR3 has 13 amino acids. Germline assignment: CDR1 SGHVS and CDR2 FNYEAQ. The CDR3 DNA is TGTGCCAGCAGCTTAGACTCCACCGGGGAGCTGTTTTTT. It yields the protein CASSLDSTGELFF.

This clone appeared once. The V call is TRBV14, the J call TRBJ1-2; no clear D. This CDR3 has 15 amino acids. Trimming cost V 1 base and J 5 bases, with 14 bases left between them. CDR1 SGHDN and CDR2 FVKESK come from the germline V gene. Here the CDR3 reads CASSQARTAWYGYTF. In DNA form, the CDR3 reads TGTGCCAGCAGCCAAGCCAGGACGGCTTGGTATGGCTACACCTTC.

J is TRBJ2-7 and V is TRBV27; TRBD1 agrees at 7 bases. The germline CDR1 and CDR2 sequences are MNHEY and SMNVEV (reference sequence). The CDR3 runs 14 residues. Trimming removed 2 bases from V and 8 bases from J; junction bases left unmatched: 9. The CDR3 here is CASSLTGVPDKQYF. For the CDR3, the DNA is TGTGCCAGCAGTTTAACAGGGGTCCCCGATAAGCAGTACTTC.